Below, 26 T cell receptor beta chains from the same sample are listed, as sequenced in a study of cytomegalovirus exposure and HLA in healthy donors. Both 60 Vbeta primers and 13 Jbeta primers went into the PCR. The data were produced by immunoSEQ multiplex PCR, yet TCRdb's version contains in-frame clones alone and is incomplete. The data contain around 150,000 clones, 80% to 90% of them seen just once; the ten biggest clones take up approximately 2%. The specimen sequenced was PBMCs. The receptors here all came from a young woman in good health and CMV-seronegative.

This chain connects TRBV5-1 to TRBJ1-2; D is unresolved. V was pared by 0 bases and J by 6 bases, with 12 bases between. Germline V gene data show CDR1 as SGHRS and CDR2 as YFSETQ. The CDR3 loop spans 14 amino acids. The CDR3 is CASSLANQRDGYTF. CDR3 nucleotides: TGCGCCAGCAGCTTGGCCAACCAACGGGATGGCTACACCTTC.

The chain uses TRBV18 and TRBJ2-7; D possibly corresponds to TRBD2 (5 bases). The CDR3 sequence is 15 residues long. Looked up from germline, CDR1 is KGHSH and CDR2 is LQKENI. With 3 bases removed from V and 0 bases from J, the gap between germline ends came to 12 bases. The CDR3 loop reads CASSPAGDSSYEQYF. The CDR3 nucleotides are TGTGCCAGCTCACCTGCCGGGGATAGCTCCTACGAGCAGTACTTC.

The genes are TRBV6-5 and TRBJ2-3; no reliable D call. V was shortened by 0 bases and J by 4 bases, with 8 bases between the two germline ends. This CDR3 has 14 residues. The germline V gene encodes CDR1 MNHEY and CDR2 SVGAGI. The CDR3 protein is CASSYSHTADTQYF. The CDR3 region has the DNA TGTGCCAGCAGTTACTCCCACACAGCAGATACGCAGTATTTT.

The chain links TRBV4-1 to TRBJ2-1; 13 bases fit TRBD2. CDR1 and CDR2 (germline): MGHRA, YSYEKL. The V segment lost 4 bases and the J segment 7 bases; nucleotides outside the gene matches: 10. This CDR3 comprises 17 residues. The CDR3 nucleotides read TGCGCCAGCAGCCCACACGTCGGACTAGCGGGAGTTAATGAGCAGTTCTTC. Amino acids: CASSPHVGLAGVNEQFF.

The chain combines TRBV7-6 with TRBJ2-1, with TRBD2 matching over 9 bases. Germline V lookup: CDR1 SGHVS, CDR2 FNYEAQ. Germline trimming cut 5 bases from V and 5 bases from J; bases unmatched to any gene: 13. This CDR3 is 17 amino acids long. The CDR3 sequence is CASSPRLAVTLNNEQFF. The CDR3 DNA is TGTGCCAGCAGCCCCCGACTAGCGGTGACCCTCAACAATGAGCAGTTCTTC. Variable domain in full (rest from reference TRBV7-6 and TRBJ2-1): GAGVSQSPRYKVTKRGQDVALRCDPISGHVSLYWYRQALGQGPEFLTYFNYEAQQDKSGLPNDRFSAERPEGSISTLTIQRTEQRDSAMYRCASSPRLAVTLNNEQFFGPGTRLTVL.

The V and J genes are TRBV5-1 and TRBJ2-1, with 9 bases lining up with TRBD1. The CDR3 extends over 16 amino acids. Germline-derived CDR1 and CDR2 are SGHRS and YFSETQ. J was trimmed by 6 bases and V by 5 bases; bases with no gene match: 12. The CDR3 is CASRPTGTGNINEQFF. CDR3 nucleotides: TGCGCCAGCAGGCCGACCGGGACAGGGAATATCAATGAGCAGTTCTTC.

CDR3 residues: CASSYTETSLKQFF. The CDR3 coding sequence is TGTGCCAGCAGTTACACCGAGACTAGCCTAAAGCAGTTCTTC. This chain uses TRBV6-5 with TRBJ2-1; 7 bases align to TRBD2. The germline CDR1 and CDR2 sequences are MNHEY and SVGAGI. Trimming at V came to 2 bases and at J to 11 bases, leaving 9 bases not matched to a gene. This CDR3 is 14 amino acids long.

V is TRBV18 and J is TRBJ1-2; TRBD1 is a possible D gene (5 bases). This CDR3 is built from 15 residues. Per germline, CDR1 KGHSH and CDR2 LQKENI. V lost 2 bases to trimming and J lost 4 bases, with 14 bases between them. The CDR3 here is CASSPGAGVSYGYTF. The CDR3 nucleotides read TGTGCCAGCTCACCAGGGGCAGGCGTTAGCTATGGCTACACCTTC.

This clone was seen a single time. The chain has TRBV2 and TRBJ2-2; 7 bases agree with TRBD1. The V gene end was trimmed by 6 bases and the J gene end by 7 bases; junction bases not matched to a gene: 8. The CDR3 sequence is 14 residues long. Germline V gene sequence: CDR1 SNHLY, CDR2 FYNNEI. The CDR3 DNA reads TGTGCCAGCAGCCGCCGACAGGGTCTCGGGGAGCTGTTTTTT. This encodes CASSRRQGLGELFF.

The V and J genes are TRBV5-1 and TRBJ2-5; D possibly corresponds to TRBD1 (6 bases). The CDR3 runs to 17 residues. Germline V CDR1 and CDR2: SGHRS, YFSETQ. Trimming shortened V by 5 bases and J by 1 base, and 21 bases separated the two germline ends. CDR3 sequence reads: CASRDLSGDGAQETQYF. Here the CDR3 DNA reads TGCGCCAGCAGAGACCTCTCAGGGGACGGGGCCCAAGAGACCCAGTACTTC.

CDR3 residues: CAIRKQEFNYGYTF. The CDR3 nucleotides read TGTGCCATCAGGAAACAGGAGTTCAACTATGGCTACACCTTC. The rearrangement joins TRBV10-3 to TRBJ1-2; TRBD1 might be the D (5 bases). V was shortened by 6 bases and J by 2 bases, with 13 bases between the two germline ends. This CDR3 comprises 14 residues. Germline-derived CDR1 and CDR2 are ENHRY and SYGVKD.

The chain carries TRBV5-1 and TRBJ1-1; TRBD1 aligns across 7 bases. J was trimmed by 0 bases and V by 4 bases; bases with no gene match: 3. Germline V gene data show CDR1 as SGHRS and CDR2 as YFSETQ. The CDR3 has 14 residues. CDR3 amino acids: CASSRGTVNTEAFF. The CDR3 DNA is TGCGCCAGCAGCCGCGGGACAGTGAACACTGAAGCTTTCTTT.

This CDR3 reads CASSEGASNQPQHF. The CDR3 DNA sequence: TGTGCCAGCAGCGAGGGGGCGAGCAATCAGCCCCAGCATTTT. The chain recombines TRBV7-9 with TRBJ1-5; TRBD1 matches 7 bases. Germline V gene data show CDR1 as SEHNR and CDR2 as FQNEAQ (reference sequence). After removal of 5 bases from V and 1 base from J, the junction contained 2 bases not matched to a gene. This CDR3 is built from 14 residues.

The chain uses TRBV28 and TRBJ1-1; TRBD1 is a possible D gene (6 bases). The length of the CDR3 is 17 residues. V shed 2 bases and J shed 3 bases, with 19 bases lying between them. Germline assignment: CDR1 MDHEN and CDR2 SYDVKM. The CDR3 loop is CASSLRQGIQGDTEAFF. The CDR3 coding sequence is TGTGCCAGCAGTTTACGGCAGGGGATTCAGGGAGACACTGAAGCTTTCTTT.

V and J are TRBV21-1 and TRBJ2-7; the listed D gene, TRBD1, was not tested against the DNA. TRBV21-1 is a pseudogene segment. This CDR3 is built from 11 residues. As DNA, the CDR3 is TGTGCCAGCACAGGGGGCCACGAGCAGTACTTC. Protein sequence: CASTGGHEQYF.

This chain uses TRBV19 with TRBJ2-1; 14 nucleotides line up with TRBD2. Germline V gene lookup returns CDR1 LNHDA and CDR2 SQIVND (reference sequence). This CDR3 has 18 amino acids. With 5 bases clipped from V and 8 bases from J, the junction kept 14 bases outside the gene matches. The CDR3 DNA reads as TGTGCCAGTAGTTCCGGGACTAGCGGGGGAAAGCCGGGTCATGAGCAGTTCTTC. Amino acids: CASSSGTSGGKPGHEQFF. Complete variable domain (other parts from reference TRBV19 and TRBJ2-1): DGGITQSPKYLFRKEGQNVTLSCEQNLNHDAMYWYRQDPGQGLRLIYYSQIVNDFQKGDIAEGYSVSREKKESFPLTVTSAQKNPTAFYLCASSSGTSGGKPGHEQFFGPGTRLTVL.

CDR3: CASSSVRGTEAFF. DNA for the CDR3: TGTGCCAGCAGTTCGGTCCGAGGAACTGAAGCTTTCTTT. This chain joins TRBV28 and TRBJ1-1; D ambiguous. The V end lost 4 bases, the J end lost 5 bases, and 11 bases lay between the germline ends. Germline V gene sequence: CDR1 MDHEN, CDR2 SYDVKM. This CDR3 comprises 13 residues.

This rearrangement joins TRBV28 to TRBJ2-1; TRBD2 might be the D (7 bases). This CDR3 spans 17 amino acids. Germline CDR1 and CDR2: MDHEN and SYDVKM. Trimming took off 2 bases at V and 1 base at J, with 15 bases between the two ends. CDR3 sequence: CASSLPGVRGSYNEQFF. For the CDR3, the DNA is TGTGCCAGCAGTTTACCAGGGGTGCGGGGGTCCTACAATGAGCAGTTCTTC.

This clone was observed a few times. CDR3 sequence: CASSQDVGQVMNTEAFF. For the CDR3, the DNA is TGCGCCAGCAGCCAAGATGTGGGACAGGTTATGAACACTGAAGCTTTCTTT. The gene calls are TRBV4-1 and TRBJ1-1, with 8 positions matching TRBD1. From germline, CDR1 is MGHRA and CDR2 YSYEKL. Losses at the gene ends were 0 bases for V and 0 bases for J; bases not matched to a gene: 6. The CDR3 covers 17 residues.

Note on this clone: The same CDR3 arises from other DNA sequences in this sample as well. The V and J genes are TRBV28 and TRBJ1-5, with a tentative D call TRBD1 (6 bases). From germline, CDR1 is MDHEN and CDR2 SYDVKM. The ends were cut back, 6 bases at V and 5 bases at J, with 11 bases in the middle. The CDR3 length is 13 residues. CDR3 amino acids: CASSGTGYQPQHF. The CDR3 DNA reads TGTGCCAGCAGCGGCACAGGGTATCAGCCCCAGCATTTT. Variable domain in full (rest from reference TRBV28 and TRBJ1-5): DVKVTQSSRYLVKRTGEKVFLECVQDMDHENMFWYRQDPGLGLRLIYFSYDVKMKEKGDIPEGYSVSREKKERFSLILESASTNQTSMYLCASSGTGYQPQHFGDGTRLSIL.

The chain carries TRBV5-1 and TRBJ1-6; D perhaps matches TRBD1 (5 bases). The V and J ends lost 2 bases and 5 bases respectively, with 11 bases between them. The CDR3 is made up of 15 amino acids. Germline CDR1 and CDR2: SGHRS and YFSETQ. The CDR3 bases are TGCGCCAGCAGCTTAACAGGCCTCCATAATTCACCCCTCCACTTT. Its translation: CASSLTGLHNSPLHF.

The CDR3 bases are TGTGCCAGCAGTTACCAACTAGCGGATCGCTATGAGCAGTACTTC. This encodes CASSYQLADRYEQYF. This sequence joins TRBV6-6 and TRBJ2-7, with 8 positions matching TRBD2. V lost 2 bases to trimming and J lost 7 bases; unmatched junction nucleotides: 10. This CDR3 has 15 residues. Germline lookup yields CDR1 MNHNY and CDR2 SVGAGI (reference sequence).

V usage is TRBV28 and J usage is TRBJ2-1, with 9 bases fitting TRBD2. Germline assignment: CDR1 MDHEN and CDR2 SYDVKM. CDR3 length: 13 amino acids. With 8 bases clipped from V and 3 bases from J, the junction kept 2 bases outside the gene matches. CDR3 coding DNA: TGTGCCAGCCAGCGGGAGGTCTACAATGAGCAGTTCTTC. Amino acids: CASQREVYNEQFF.

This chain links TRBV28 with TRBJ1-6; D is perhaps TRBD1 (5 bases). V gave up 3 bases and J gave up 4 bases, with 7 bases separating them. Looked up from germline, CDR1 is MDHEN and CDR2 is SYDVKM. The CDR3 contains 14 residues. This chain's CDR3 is CASSFGGYNSPLHF. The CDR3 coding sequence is TGTGCCAGCAGTTTCGGGGGATATAATTCACCCCTCCACTTT.

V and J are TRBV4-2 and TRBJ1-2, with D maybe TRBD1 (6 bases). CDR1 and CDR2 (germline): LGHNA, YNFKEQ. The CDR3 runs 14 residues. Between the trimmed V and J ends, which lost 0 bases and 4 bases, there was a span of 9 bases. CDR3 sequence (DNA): TGTGCCAGCAGCCAAGATCGAGGGGGCTATGGCTACACCTTC. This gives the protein CASSQDRGGYGYTF.

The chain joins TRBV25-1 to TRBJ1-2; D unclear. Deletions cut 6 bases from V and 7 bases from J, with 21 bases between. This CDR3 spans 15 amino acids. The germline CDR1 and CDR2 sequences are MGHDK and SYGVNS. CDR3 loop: CASSDNPGYPSGYTF. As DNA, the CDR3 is TGTGCCAGCAGCGATAACCCCGGTTACCCGAGTGGCTACACCTTC.